The 4 T cell receptor beta chains presented below share a single source sample, sequenced in a study of OX40 agonist ivuxolimab in advanced cancers. Clones were sequenced by immunoSEQ multiplex PCR, and TCRdb holds only the in-frame ones, with some missing. Of roughly 80,000 clones in the sample, roughly 85% were seen once. The sequences come from CD4+ or CD8+ T cells sorted from blood, collected in a trial of the OX40 agonist ivuxolimab. The origin of the receptors is an adult with an advanced solid tumor such as melanoma, head and neck, liver or kidney cancer.

This chain joins TRBV7-8 and TRBJ2-7, with a tentative D call TRBD2 (6 bases). Trimming removed 5 bases at V and 0 bases at J, with 14 bases between. This CDR3 spans 15 amino acids. Per germline, CDR1 SGHVS and CDR2 FQNEAQ. The CDR3 sequence is CASSPQRASSYEQYF. DNA of the CDR3: TGTGCCAGCAGCCCACAGCGGGCGAGCTCCTACGAGCAGTACTTC. The full variable domain, in which reference TRBV7-8 and TRBJ2-7 provide the parts outside the CDR3, is GAGVSQSPRYKVAKRGQDVALRCDPISGHVSLFWYQQALGQGPEFLTYFQNEAQLDKSGLPSDRFFAERPEGSVSTLKIQRTQQEDSAVYLCASSPQRASSYEQYFGPGTRLTVT.

The V gene is TRBV18, the J gene TRBJ1-4, with 8 bases fitting TRBD1. With V trimmed by 4 bases and J by 5 bases, 3 bases remained unmatched. This CDR3 is 14 amino acids long. CDR1 and CDR2 (germline): KGHSH, LQKENI. In DNA form, the CDR3 reads TGTGCCAGCTCACTCGACAGGGGAAATGAAAAACTGTTTTTT. It translates to CASSLDRGNEKLFF.

The chain uses TRBV5-4 and TRBJ2-5; D uncertain. V gave up 4 bases and J gave up 2 bases, with 15 bases separating them. CDR1 SGHNT and CDR2 YYREEE come from the germline V gene (reference sequence). The CDR3 has 15 amino acids. The CDR3 DNA is TGTGCCAGCAGCCACAGCCCCGGTTGGCAAGAGACCCAGTACTTC. Residues: CASSHSPGWQETQYF. Looking up the rest from reference TRBV5-4 and TRBJ2-5 gives the full variable domain: ETGVTQSPTHLIKTRGQQVTLRCSSQSGHNTVSWYQQALGQGPQFIFQYYREEENGRGNFPPRFSGLQFPNYSSELNVNALELDDSALYLCASSHSPGWQETQYFGPGTRLLVL.

The rearrangement uses TRBV19 and TRBJ2-3; D remains unclear. CDR1 LNHDA and CDR2 SQIVND come from the germline V gene (reference sequence). V was shortened by 3 bases and J by 4 bases, with 14 bases between the two germline ends. The CDR3 runs to 15 residues. CDR3 in DNA: TGTGCCAGTAGTATTTACCCCACACGACCAGATACGCAGTATTTT. The encoded protein is CASSIYPTRPDTQYF.